The clone carrying this TCR beta chain was seen only a few times. The source of the sample is a study of cytomegalovirus exposure and HLA in healthy donors. Background on the study: Around 77% of 350 to 400 genotyped donors fell in the Caucasian-associated ancestry cluster.

Use of 60 Vbeta and 13 Jbeta primers characterized the PCR. Method: immunoSEQ multiplex PCR; TCRdb's copy keeps in-frame clones and lacks some. The sample records more than 95,000 clones, roughly 72% being singletons. Sequenced input: PBMCs. The clonotype was recovered from a man in his forties in good health and CMV-seropositive.

The CDR3 DNA reads TGTGCCAGCAGTTACGACATGAGCTCCTACGAGCAGTACTTC. Translation gives CASSYDMSSYEQYF. This sequence joins TRBV6-6 and TRBJ2-7; D is ambiguous. Germline V gene data show CDR1 as MNHNY and CDR2 as SVGAGI (reference sequence). The CDR3 loop spans 14 amino acids. Deletions cut 2 bases from V and 0 bases from J, with 8 bases between.